The T cell receptor (beta chain) described here comes from a study of CD8+ T cells in alopecia areata. The germline V gene has CDR1 SEHNR and CDR2 FQNEAQ (reference sequence). There are 13 residues in the CDR3. Trimming took 6 bases from V and 3 from J, leaving 9 bases between them. Researchers took lesional scalp punch biopsies and peripheral blood from people who were alopecia areata patients. RNA extraction and reverse transcription yielded cDNA as sequencing template. Some clones are missing from TCRdb's copy, which holds only in-frame ones; the method was immunoSEQ multiplex PCR. The table records more than 200,000 clones, 65% to 70% of them present only once.

The sample in question was CD4+ T cells sorted from blood, obtained at week 0. The clonotype comes from a human donor with alopecia areata. The chain links TRBV7-9 to TRBJ1-5, with D unresolved. CDR3 in amino acids: CASSWQDNQPQHF. The CDR3 DNA reads TGTGCCAGCAGTTGGCAGGACAATCAGCCCCAGCATTTT. Full variable domain (outside the CDR3, taken from reference TRBV7-9 and TRBJ1-5): DTGVSQNPRHKITKRGQNVTFRCDPISEHNRLYWYRQTLGQGPEFLTYFQNEAQLEKSRLLSDRFSAERPKGSFSTLEIQRTEQGDSAMYLCASSWQDNQPQHFGDGTRLSIL.